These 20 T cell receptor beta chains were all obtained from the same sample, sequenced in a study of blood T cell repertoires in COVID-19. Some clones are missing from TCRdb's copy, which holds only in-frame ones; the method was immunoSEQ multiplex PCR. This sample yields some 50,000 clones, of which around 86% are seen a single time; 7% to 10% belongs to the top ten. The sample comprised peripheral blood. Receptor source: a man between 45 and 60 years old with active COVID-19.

CDR3 loop: CASSLAGQGWEAEAFF. The CDR3 DNA follows: TGCGCCAGCAGCTTGGCCGGACAGGGGTGGGAGGCTGAAGCTTTCTTT. The V gene is TRBV5-1, the J gene TRBJ1-1; the match to TRBD1 covers 9 bases. The trim removed 0 bases at V and 6 bases at J, leaving 9 bases unmatched. The length of the CDR3 is 16 residues. CDR1 is SGHRS, CDR2 YFSETQ, per germline.

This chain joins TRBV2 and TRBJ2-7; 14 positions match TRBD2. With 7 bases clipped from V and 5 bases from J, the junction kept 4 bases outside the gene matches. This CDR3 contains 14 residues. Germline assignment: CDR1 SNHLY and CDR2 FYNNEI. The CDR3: CASIPGLAGDEQYF. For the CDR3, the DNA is TGTGCCAGCATTCCGGGACTAGCGGGAGACGAGCAGTACTTC.

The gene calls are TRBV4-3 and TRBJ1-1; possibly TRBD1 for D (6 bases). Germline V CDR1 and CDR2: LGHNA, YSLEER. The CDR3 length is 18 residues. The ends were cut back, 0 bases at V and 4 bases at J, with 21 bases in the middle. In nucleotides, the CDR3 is TGCGCCAGCAGCCAAGATCGAATCCAGACAGGACAAAGCACTGAAGCTTTCTTT. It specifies CASSQDRIQTGQSTEAFF.

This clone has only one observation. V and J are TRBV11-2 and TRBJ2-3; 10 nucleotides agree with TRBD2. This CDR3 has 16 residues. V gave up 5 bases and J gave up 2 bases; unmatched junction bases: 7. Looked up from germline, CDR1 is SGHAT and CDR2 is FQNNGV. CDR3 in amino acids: CASSVILAGITDTQYF. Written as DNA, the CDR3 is TGTGCCAGCAGCGTAATACTAGCGGGGATCACAGATACGCAGTATTTT. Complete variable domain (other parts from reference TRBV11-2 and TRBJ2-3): EAGVAQSPRYKIIEKRQSVAFWCNPISGHATLYWYQQILGQGPKLLIQFQNNGVVDDSQLPKDRFSAERLKGVDSTLKIQPAKLEDSAVYLCASSVILAGITDTQYFGPGTRLTVL.

The CDR3 protein is CASSLNGGPYNEQFF. CDR3 bases: TGCGCCAGCAGCTTAAACGGGGGGCCCTACAATGAGCAGTTCTTC. This chain connects TRBV5-1 to TRBJ2-1; D may be TRBD2 (7 bases). Trimming removed 2 bases at V and 2 bases at J, with 11 bases between. The CDR3 runs 15 residues. Germline V gives CDR1 SGHRS, CDR2 YFSETQ.

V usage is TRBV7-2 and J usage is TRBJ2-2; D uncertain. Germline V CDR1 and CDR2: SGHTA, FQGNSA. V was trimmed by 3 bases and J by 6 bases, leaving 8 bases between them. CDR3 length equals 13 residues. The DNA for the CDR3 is TGTGCCAGCAGCTTCTCTCCTCCCGGGGAGCTGTTTTTT. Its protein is CASSFSPPGELFF.

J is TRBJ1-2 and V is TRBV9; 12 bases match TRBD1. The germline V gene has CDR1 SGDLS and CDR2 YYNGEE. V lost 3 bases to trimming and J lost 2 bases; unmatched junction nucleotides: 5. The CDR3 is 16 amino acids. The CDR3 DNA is TGTGCCAGCAGCGCGGGACAGGGGGCGGAAAACTATGGCTACACCTTC. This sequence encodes CASSAGQGAENYGYTF.

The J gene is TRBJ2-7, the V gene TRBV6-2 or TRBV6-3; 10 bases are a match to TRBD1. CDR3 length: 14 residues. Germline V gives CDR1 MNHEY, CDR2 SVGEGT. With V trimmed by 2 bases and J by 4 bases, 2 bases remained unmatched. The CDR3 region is CASSYDRGHYEQYF. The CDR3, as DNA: TGTGCCAGCAGTTACGACAGGGGGCATTACGAGCAGTACTTC.

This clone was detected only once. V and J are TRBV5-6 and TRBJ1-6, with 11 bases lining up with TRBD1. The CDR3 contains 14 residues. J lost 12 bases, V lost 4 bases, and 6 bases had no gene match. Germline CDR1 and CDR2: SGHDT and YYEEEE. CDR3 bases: TGTGCCAGCAGCCTCGGGACAGGGGGGATACCCCTCCACTTT. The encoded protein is CASSLGTGGIPLHF.

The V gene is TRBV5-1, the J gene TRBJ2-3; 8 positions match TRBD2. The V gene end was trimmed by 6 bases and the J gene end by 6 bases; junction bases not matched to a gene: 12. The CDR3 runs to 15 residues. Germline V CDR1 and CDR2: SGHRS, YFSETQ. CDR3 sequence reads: CASTPFAGGFDTQYF. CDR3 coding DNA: TGCGCCAGCACACCCTTTGCGGGGGGTTTTGATACGCAGTATTTT.

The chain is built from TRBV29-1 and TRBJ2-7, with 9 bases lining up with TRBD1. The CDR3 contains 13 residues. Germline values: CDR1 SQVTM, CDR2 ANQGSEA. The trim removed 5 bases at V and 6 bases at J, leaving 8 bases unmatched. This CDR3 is CSVSGTGNSEQYF. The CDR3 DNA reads TGCAGCGTTTCAGGGACAGGGAACTCCGAGCAGTACTTC.

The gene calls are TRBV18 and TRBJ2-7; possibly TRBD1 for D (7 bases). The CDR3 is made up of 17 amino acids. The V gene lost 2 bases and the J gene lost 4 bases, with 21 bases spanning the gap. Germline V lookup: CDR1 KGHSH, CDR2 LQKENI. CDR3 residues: CASSPVFGGAGGYEQYF. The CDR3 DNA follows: TGTGCCAGCTCACCAGTCTTCGGGGGCGCAGGGGGATACGAGCAGTACTTC.

The DNA of the CDR3 is TGTGCCAGCTCCCGGGGGACTTTCGAAGAGACCCAGTACTTC. Its translation: CASSRGTFEETQYF. The V call is TRBV18, the J call TRBJ2-5, with a possible D match to TRBD2 (6 bases). This CDR3 has 14 amino acids. Germline V gene sequence: CDR1 KGHSH, CDR2 LQKENI. Trimming pared 6 bases from V and 3 bases from J, leaving 14 bases between.

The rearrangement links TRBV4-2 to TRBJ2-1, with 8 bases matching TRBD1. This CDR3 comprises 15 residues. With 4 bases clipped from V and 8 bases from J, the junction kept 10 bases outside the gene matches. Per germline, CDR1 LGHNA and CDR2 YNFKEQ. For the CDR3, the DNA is TGTGCCAGCAGCCGTAGGACAGGGAATTCCGATGAGCAGTTCTTC. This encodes CASSRRTGNSDEQFF.

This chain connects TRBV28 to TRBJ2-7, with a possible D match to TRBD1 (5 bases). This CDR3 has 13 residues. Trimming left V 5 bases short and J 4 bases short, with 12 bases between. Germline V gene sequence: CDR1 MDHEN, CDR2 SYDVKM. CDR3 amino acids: CASSRSGNYEQYF. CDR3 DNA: TGTGCCAGCAGTCGATCAGGGAATTACGAGCAGTACTTC.

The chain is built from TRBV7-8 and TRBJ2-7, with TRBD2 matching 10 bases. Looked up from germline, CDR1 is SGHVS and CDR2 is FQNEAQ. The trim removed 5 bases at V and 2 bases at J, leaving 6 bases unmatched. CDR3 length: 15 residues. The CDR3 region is CASSTRLAGPYEQYF. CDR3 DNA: TGTGCCAGCAGCACCCGACTAGCGGGTCCCTACGAGCAGTACTTC.

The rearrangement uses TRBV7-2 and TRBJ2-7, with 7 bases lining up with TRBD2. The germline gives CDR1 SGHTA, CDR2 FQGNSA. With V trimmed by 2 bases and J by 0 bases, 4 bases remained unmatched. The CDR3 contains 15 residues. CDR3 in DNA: TGTGCCAGCAGCTTAAGCGGGGTAAGCTCCTACGAGCAGTACTTC. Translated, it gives CASSLSGVSSYEQYF.

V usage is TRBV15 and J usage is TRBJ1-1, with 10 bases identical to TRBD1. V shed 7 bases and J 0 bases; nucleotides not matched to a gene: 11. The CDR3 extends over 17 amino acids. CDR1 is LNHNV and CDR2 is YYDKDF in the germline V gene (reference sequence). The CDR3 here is CATTETGGSTMNTEAFF. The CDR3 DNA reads TGTGCCACCACGGAGACAGGGGGCTCTACCATGAACACTGAAGCTTTCTTT.

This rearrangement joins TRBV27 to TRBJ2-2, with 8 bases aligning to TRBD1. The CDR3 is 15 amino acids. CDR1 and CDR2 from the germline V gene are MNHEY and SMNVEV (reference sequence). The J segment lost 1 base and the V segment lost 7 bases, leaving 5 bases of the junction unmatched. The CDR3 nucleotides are TGTGCCAGCACTTCCGGACAGGGGAACACCGGGGAGCTGTTTTTT. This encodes CASTSGQGNTGELFF.

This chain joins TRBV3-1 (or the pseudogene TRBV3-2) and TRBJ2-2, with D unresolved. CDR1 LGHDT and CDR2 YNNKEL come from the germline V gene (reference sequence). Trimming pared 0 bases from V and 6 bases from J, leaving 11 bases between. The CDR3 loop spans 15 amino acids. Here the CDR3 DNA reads TGTGCCAGCAGCCAAGATCAACAGCCCGCCGGGGAGCTGTTTTTT. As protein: CASSQDQQPAGELFF.